This TCR beta chain was profiled in a study of blood T cell repertoires in COVID-19. In the study overall: The United States, Italy and Spain provided the acute and convalescent COVID-19 samples. Nucleic acid was either cDNA or gDNA, and it came from T cells, B-cell-depleted T cells, or PBMCs.

Study processing details: Counts of nucleated cells, estimated from reference gene primer amplification, were obtained. Clones were sequenced by immunoSEQ multiplex PCR, and TCRdb holds only the in-frame ones, with some missing. D and trimming come from the DNA, and the V and J calls and clone size come from that table. The sample holds over 250,000 clones, 86% seen once. The CDR3 covers 13 residues. Germline V lookup: CDR1 SEHNR, CDR2 FQNEAQ (reference sequence). The germline V and J ends were trimmed by 2 bases and 9 bases, with 11 bases remaining between them. The clonotype was recovered from a man aged 40-50 years who had recovered from COVID-19. The sample comprised peripheral blood. The rearrangement joins TRBV7-9 to TRBJ2-1; the D is unclear. The CDR3 sequence: CASSLPVFGEQFF. The CDR3 DNA reads as TGTGCCAGCAGCTTACCCGTGTTCGGTGAGCAGTTCTTC.